Below are 17 T cell receptor beta chains sequenced from a single sample in a study of cytomegalovirus exposure and HLA in healthy donors. Amplification used 60 Vbeta primers and 13 Jbeta primers. Libraries were prepared by immunoSEQ multiplex PCR; TCRdb keeps only in-frame clonotypes and omits some of them. The repertoire consists of roughly 150,000 clones, with around 72% occurring once and the leading ten covering 2.5%. The sample was PBMCs. Every receptor here comes from a female donor in good health and CMV-seronegative.

The chain has TRBV5-1 and TRBJ1-2, with 7 bases aligning to TRBD1. The J segment lost 0 bases and the V segment lost 0 bases, leaving 5 bases of the junction unmatched. The CDR3 is 16 residues long. Germline lookup yields CDR1 SGHRS and CDR2 YFSETQ. Here the CDR3 reads CASSLAGDSPNYGYTF. The CDR3 DNA is TGCGCCAGCAGCTTGGCTGGGGACAGTCCTAACTATGGCTACACCTTC.

There are a few counts of this clone. This chain uses TRBV7-3 with TRBJ2-7; possibly TRBD1 for D (5 bases). The germline V and J ends were trimmed by 3 bases and 1 base, with 10 bases remaining between them. The CDR3 is 14 residues long. The germline gives CDR1 SGHTA, CDR2 FQGTGA. DNA for the CDR3: TGTGCCAGCAGCTTGGGGCCTAGGTCCTACGAGCAGTACTTC. It yields the protein CASSLGPRSYEQYF.

CDR3: CASSSTTGGEFSPLHF. CDR3 nucleotide sequence: TGTGCCAGCAGTTCAACGACAGGGGGCGAATTTTCACCCCTCCACTTT. The chain recombines TRBV6-5 with TRBJ1-6, with 10 bases fitting TRBD1. The CDR3 contains 16 residues. The trim removed 4 bases at V and 9 bases at J, leaving 9 bases unmatched. The germline CDR1 and CDR2 sequences are MNHEY and SVGAGI.

This sequence joins TRBV2 and TRBJ2-2, with TRBD2 matching over 11 bases. The junction had 4 bases not matched to a gene; V was cut back by 2 bases and J by 2 bases. The CDR3 extends over 17 amino acids. Germline-derived CDR1 and CDR2 are SNHLY and FYNNEI. CDR3 nucleotides: TGTGCCAGCAGTGAATACGGACTAGCGGGCAACACCGGGGAGCTGTTTTTT. Encoded protein: CASSEYGLAGNTGELFF. Filled out from reference TRBV2 and TRBJ2-2, the complete variable domain reads EPEVTQTPSHQVTQMGQEVILRCVPISNHLYFYWYRQILGQKVEFLVSFYNNEISEKSEIFDDQFSVERPDGSNFTLKIRSTKLEDSAMYFCASSEYGLAGNTGELFFGEGSRLTVL.

The CDR3 sequence is CSAERGSYEQYF. In nucleotides, the CDR3 is TGCAGCGCCGAAAGGGGCTCCTACGAGCAGTACTTC. The chain combines TRBV29-1 with TRBJ2-7; D possibly corresponds to TRBD1 (5 bases). Germline values: CDR1 SQVTM, CDR2 ANQGSEA. This CDR3 region has 12 residues. Trimming removed 7 bases from V and 0 bases from J, with 10 bases in between.

About this clone itself: Germline is not matched at one junction end, which may reflect a read error. The sample has other DNA sequences that encode this CDR3 too. In nucleotides, the CDR3 is TGTGCCAGCAAATCCAAGGGGGCCGTCTATGGCTACACCTTT. Translation: CASKSKGAVYGYTF. The rearrangement uses TRBV25-1 and TRBJ1-2, with 7 bases matching TRBD1. The CDR3 runs to 14 residues. Germline loops: CDR1 MGHDK, CDR2 SYGVNS.

The CDR3 is CASSSDRGNTEAFF. CDR3 nucleotide sequence: TGTGCCAGCAGTTCGGACAGGGGGAACACTGAAGCTTTCTTT. This sequence joins TRBV7-9 and TRBJ1-1, with 9 bases aligning to TRBD1. The length of the CDR3 is 14 residues. V lost 6 bases and J lost 1; bases outside the gene matches: 3. Germline loops: CDR1 SEHNR, CDR2 FQNEAQ (reference sequence).

This clone was seen only once. The chain has TRBV5-1 and TRBJ2-1, with 13 bases lining up with TRBD2. This CDR3 has 17 residues. The junction had 7 bases not matched to a gene; V was cut back by 4 bases and J by 3 bases. Looked up from germline, CDR1 is SGHRS and CDR2 is YFSETQ. The CDR3 bases are TGCGCCAGCAGCCCAGGGACTAGCGGGGCCCTCTACAATGAGCAGTTCTTC. Its translation: CASSPGTSGALYNEQFF.

The rearrangement uses TRBV7-2 and TRBJ1-5; the D is unclear. The V end was cut by 0 bases, the J end by 4 bases, with 19 bases between. This CDR3 has 18 residues. Per germline, CDR1 SGHTA and CDR2 FQGNSA. The CDR3, as DNA: TGTGCCAGCAGCTTAGCCGGGCCTGGTGCGGAGGGAAATCAGCCCCAGCATTTT. Protein: CASSLAGPGAEGNQPQHF.

This chain connects TRBV7-2 to TRBJ2-2, with D unresolved. This CDR3 region has 13 residues. The ends were cut back, 2 bases at V and 3 bases at J, with 4 bases in the middle. Germline CDR1 is SGHTA and CDR2 is FQGNSA. The CDR3 nucleotides are TGTGCCAGCAGCTTACTATACACCGGGGAGCTGTTTTTT. Protein product: CASSLLYTGELFF.

This rearrangement joins TRBV13 to TRBJ2-6; 9 nucleotides agree with TRBD1. Trimming removed 4 bases from V and 1 base from J; junction bases left unmatched: 5. Germline-derived CDR1 and CDR2 are PRHDT and FYEKMQ (reference sequence). The CDR3 has 17 residues. CDR3 nucleotide sequence: TGTGCCAGCAGCTGGGAGGACAGGGGATCTGGGGCCAACGTCCTGACTTTC. Its translation is CASSWEDRGSGANVLTF.

The V gene is TRBV19, the J gene TRBJ2-2; unclear D gene. Germline CDR1 and CDR2: LNHDA and SQIVND (reference sequence). The CDR3 consists of 15 residues. Between the trimmed V and J ends, which lost 5 bases and 0 bases, there was a span of 10 bases. The CDR3 DNA reads TGTGCCAGTAGTCCGCAGGCCGCGAACACCGGGGAGCTGTTTTTT. Residues: CASSPQAANTGELFF.

The V call is TRBV7-2, the J call TRBJ1-5; tentative D call: TRBD1 (6 bases). The germline V and J ends were trimmed by 3 bases and 0 bases, with 9 bases remaining between them. Germline loops: CDR1 SGHTA, CDR2 FQGNSA. This CDR3 has 15 amino acids. CDR3 coding DNA: TGTGCCAGCAGCTTGGGACACAATAGCAATCAGCCCCAGCATTTT. It specifies CASSLGHNSNQPQHF.

This chain connects TRBV7-6 to TRBJ2-1; the D gene is possibly TRBD1 (5 bases). V was shortened by 5 bases and J by 8 bases, with 13 bases between the two germline ends. CDR3 size: 13 residues. Germline values: CDR1 SGHVS, CDR2 FNYEAQ. CDR3 loop: CASSVQTGYEQFF. As DNA, the CDR3 is TGTGCCAGCAGCGTACAAACAGGTTATGAGCAGTTCTTC.

The gene calls are TRBV6-1 and TRBJ1-5; no clear D gene. V gave up 1 base and J gave up 3 bases, with 13 bases separating them. This CDR3 has 16 amino acids. Germline CDR1 reads MNHNS; CDR2 reads SASEGT. This CDR3 is CASSEERRVLNQPQHF. CDR3 DNA: TGTGCCAGCAGTGAAGAACGGCGGGTTCTCAATCAGCCCCAGCATTTT.

This chain joins TRBV10-2 and TRBJ2-7; D is undetermined. This CDR3 contains 12 residues. CDR1 is WSHSY and CDR2 is SAAADI in the germline V gene. Trimming cost V 6 bases and J 6 bases, with 12 bases left between them. This CDR3 reads CASSAPRVEQYF. CDR3 in DNA: TGCGCCAGCAGCGCCCCCCGGGTCGAGCAGTACTTC.

This chain joins TRBV10-1 and TRBJ1-1, with TRBD1 matching 9 bases. Germline V gene lookup returns CDR1 WNHNN and CDR2 SYGVQD (reference sequence). J was trimmed by 5 bases and V by 4 bases; bases with no gene match: 5. CDR3 length equals 14 residues. This chain's CDR3 is CASSADRGGTEAFF. DNA of the CDR3: TGCGCCAGCAGTGCAGACAGGGGGGGAACTGAAGCTTTCTTT.